The 11 T cell receptor beta chains in this list originate from one sample, sequenced in a study of patients and donors after allogeneic stem cell transplantation. TCRdb used MiXCR to reprocess the RT-PCR reads, holding one entry per CDR3 protein. The table records 920,000 or so distinct CDR3 sequences, 15% to 20% of them present only once. Sequenced material: blood, either unsorted or a sorted T cell fraction (not recorded which). These receptor sequences come from a human donor who was either an allogeneic HSCT recipient or a stem cell or donor lymphocyte infusion donor (not recorded which). It is not recorded whose cells these are; they may come from a transplant donor.

In its sample, this clonotype was seen a few times. The V gene is TRBV6-1, the J gene TRBJ2-1; 9 nucleotides match TRBD2. Germline CDR1 and CDR2: MNHNS and SASEGT. The CDR3 is made up of 13 amino acids. After removal of 4 bases from V and 10 bases from J, the junction contained 5 bases not matched to a gene. The CDR3 coding sequence is TGTGCCAGCAGTGGACCTCTAGCGGGAGAGCAGTTCTTC. Protein sequence: CASSGPLAGEQFF.

This clonotype has a handful of counts. The CDR3 loop reads CSAGASYNEQFF. CDR3 in DNA: TGCAGTGCTGGGGCCTCCTACAATGAGCAGTTCTTC. The gene calls are TRBV20-1 and TRBJ2-1; D may be TRBD1 (5 bases). The CDR3 covers 12 residues. Per germline, CDR1 DFQATT and CDR2 SNEGSKA (reference sequence). V lost 5 bases and J lost 0, with 5 bases in between.

This clonotype showed up just a few times. The CDR3 sequence is CASSPQGQGALGYGYTF. As DNA, the CDR3 is TGTGCCAGCAGTCCTCAGGGACAGGGGGCGTTAGGCTATGGCTACACCTTC. The chain carries TRBV6-1 and TRBJ1-2; 12 nucleotides line up with TRBD1. Germline CDR1 is MNHNS and CDR2 is SASEGT. The J segment lost 4 bases and the V segment lost 5 bases, leaving 11 bases of the junction unmatched. The CDR3 is 17 residues long.

Ten or more counts support this clonotype. J is TRBJ2-3 and V is TRBV20-1, with D perhaps TRBD1 or TRBD2 (5 bases each). The V gene lost 0 bases and the J gene lost 2 bases, with 15 bases spanning the gap. The germline gives CDR1 DFQATT, CDR2 SNEGSKA (reference sequence). There are 16 residues in the CDR3. CDR3 sequence reads: CSARDPGPMATDTQYF. In DNA form, the CDR3 reads TGCAGTGCTAGAGATCCGGGGCCAATGGCCACAGATACGCAGTATTTT.

In its sample, this clonotype was seen a few times. V is TRBV6-5 and J is TRBJ2-7; D remains ambiguous. The germline V gene encodes CDR1 MNHEY and CDR2 SVGAGI. This CDR3 spans 15 amino acids. V was shortened by 0 bases and J by 5 bases, with 14 bases between the two germline ends. CDR3 loop: CASSYSGSSVHEQYF. CDR3 nucleotide sequence: TGTGCCAGCAGTTACTCGGGCAGCTCAGTCCACGAGCAGTACTTC.

This clonotype was counted between two and nine times. The chain uses TRBV3-1 and TRBJ2-3; no definite D call. V lost 0 bases to trimming and J lost 4 bases, with 2 bases between them. The CDR3 sequence is 12 residues long. CDR1 and CDR2 from the germline V gene are LGHDT and YNNKEL (reference sequence). The CDR3 sequence: CASSQEADTQYF. The CDR3 DNA reads as TGTGCCAGCAGCCAAGAAGCAGATACGCAGTATTTT.

The chain employs TRBV15 and TRBJ2-7, with 9 bases identical to TRBD2. The V gene's germline CDR1 is LNHNV and CDR2 YYDKDF (reference sequence). J was trimmed by 0 bases and V by 2 bases; bases with no gene match: 20. CDR3 length equals 21 residues. The CDR3 DNA is TGTGCCACCAGCAGATCCCAAAGCGGGACTTGGCTAGCGGGGAACTCCTACGAGCAGTACTTC. Encoded protein: CATSRSQSGTWLAGNSYEQYF.

A few counts support this clonotype. V is TRBV15 and J is TRBJ2-1, with 7 bases lining up with TRBD1. Germline V gene sequence: CDR1 LNHNV, CDR2 YYDKDF (reference sequence). Trimming removed 3 bases from V and 5 bases from J; junction bases left unmatched: 10. This CDR3 has 16 amino acids. DNA of the CDR3: TGTGCCACCAGCAGCGAAGGACAGGACACCAACAATGAGCAGTTCTTC. Translating gives CATSSEGQDTNNEQFF.

V and J are TRBV7-2 and TRBJ2-1; D ambiguous. This CDR3 is built from 16 residues. V was trimmed by 4 bases and J by 5 bases, leaving 18 bases between them. Germline V CDR1 and CDR2: SGHTA, FQGNSA. The DNA of the CDR3 is TGTGCCAGCAGCTCTAACCTGGCAGATAACCACAATGAGCAGTTCTTC. This codes for CASSSNLADNHNEQFF. The variable domain in full, with the rest retrieved from reference TRBV7-2 and TRBJ2-1, is GAGVSQSPSNKVTEKGKDVELRCDPISGHTALYWYRQSLGQGLEFLIYFQGNSAPDKSGLPSDRFSAERTGGSVSTLTIQRTQQEDSAVYLCASSSNLADNHNEQFFGPGTRLTVL.

The rearrangement uses TRBV11-2 and TRBJ2-7; D ambiguous. The V gene's germline CDR1 is SGHAT and CDR2 FQNNGV. The CDR3 is 14 amino acids. Trimming took off 3 bases at V and 5 bases at J, with 14 bases between the two ends. The CDR3: CASSLIRVWDEQYF. The CDR3 coding sequence is TGTGCCAGCAGCTTGATAAGGGTGTGGGACGAGCAGTACTTC.

This clonotype has more than one count but fewer than ten. The rearrangement links TRBV20-1 to TRBJ2-3; 8 positions match TRBD1. CDR3 length: 15 residues. Germline CDR1 and CDR2: DFQATT and SNEGSKA (reference sequence). V dropped 5 bases and J dropped 1; count of bases not matched to a gene: 8. CDR3 sequence: CSARRQGSGTDTQYF. CDR3 in DNA: TGCAGTGCTCGCAGACAGGGGAGTGGCACAGATACGCAGTATTTT.